This TCR beta chain was profiled in a study of blood T cell repertoires in COVID-19 (TCRdb year 2020). Background for the entire study: The collaborator samples originated in the United States, Italy and Spain and spanned the acute and convalescent phases of COVID-19. The prospective study material was composed of cDNA or gDNA derived from T cells, B-cell-depleted T cells, or PBMCs. The dataset comprised deeply sampled blood TCRbeta repertoires from subjects exposed to, actively infected with, or recovered from COVID-19. A freely available public database, intended as a resource for researchers studying the immune response to SARS-CoV-2, is where the repertoires were released. The samples were drawn from two sources: the first 160 participants of the ongoing ImmuneRACE study, and 950 to 1,500 subjects contributed by 6 global collaborators. A de-identified subject ID, COVID-19 status, age in years and sex were almost always included in the sample metadata. Where available, HLA class I and class II types were obtained from metadata supplied by the sample provider rather than from assay-based typing. Findings and caveats that apply to the study as a whole: The quantity of clinical and demographic metadata differed by source and by participant and was supplied without curation.

Note on this clone: Its cognate antigen has yet to be identified. One base away there is no much larger clone; base qualities are not given.

Collaborating institutions collected whole blood in K2EDTA tubes following their own protocols. For TCRbeta analysis, collaborators shipped samples as frozen whole blood, isolated PBMCs, or DNA extracted from either of those sample types. TCRbeta CDR3 regions were amplified from genomic DNA by means of the immunoSEQ Assay, a bias-controlled multiplex PCR. The paper's processing steps were these. Within the assay, amplification of reference gene primers was used to estimate how many nucleated cells each sample contained. To quantify the absolute abundance of each unique TCRbeta CDR3 rearrangement, sequence reads were collapsed and filtered. For each sample, productive Simpson clonality was calculated as the square root of Simpson's diversity index over productive rearrangements. TCRdb provides this immuneACCESS table in a form limited to in-frame rearrangements. Some clones are lacking; in checked studies, under half of them reflect an unresolved V gene, and why the rest are absent is not known. V, J and clone size reflect that table, while D and trimming were determined from the DNA. The sample table contains more than 150,000 clones; only one count was recorded for about 85% of them. The biggest ten clones account for 7.5% to 10% of the sample.

The CDR3 starts with the cysteine, ends with the phenylalanine, and has 13 residues. Only CDR3 DNA is held: 39 bases, read in frame from base 1. The germline V gene (reference sequence) gives CDR1 as GTSNPN and CDR2 as SVGIG. V is trimmed back by 2 bases and J by 6 bases, and the junction contains 5 bases that no gene match accounts for. The chain was built from TRBV30 and TRBJ2-7, with 9 bases matching TRBD1. Sequencing was performed on peripheral blood. The sequence came from an elderly woman with acute or convalescent COVID-19. The CDR3 in this case is CAWSPGTGSEQYF. The DNA is TGTGCCTGGAGTCCCGGGACAGGGTCCGAGCAGTACTTC.